This TCR beta chain derives from a study of blood T cells in healthy people across ages. Next came a second PCR, run for about 6 to 12 cycles, which used a sample-barcoded 5' primer along with a J-beta primer mix. One entry per CDR3 protein results from TCRdb running MiXCR on the 5' RACE reads. This sample has 1 million or so distinct CDR3 sequences; more than 35% occur once, and the top ten carry approximately 17%. This CDR3 comprises 16 residues. V lost 5 bases, J lost 3 bases, and 11 bases stayed unmatched. CDR1 and CDR2 (germline): MNHEY, SMNVEV (reference sequence). This TCR came from a woman aged 55-69 years in good health. The chain combines TRBV27 with TRBJ2-3, with TRBD2 identical over 7 bases. Sequenced sample: blood. The CDR3 nucleotides read TGTGCCAGCAGTCTGAGGGCGGGAGATGTTACAGATACGCAGTATTTT. Translation: CASSLRAGDVTDTQYF.